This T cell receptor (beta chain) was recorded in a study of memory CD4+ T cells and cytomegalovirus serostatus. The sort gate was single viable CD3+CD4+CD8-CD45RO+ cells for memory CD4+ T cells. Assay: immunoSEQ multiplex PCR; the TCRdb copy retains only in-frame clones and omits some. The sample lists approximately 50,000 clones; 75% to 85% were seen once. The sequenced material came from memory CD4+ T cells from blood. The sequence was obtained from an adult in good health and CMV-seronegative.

The CDR3 DNA sequence: TGTGCCAGCAGTCCCCGCGGGGCAGGGAGATACGAGCAGTACTTC. Translation: CASSPRGAGRYEQYF. The rearrangement joins TRBV28 to TRBJ2-7, with D possibly matching TRBD2 (6 bases). With 5 bases removed from V and 4 bases from J, the gap between germline ends came to 18 bases. Germline V gene lookup returns CDR1 MDHEN and CDR2 SYDVKM. This CDR3 contains 15 residues.